This TCR beta chain was captured in a study of blood T cell repertoires in COVID-19. Produced via immunoSEQ multiplex PCR; TCRdb's table is partial and in-frame only. The sample lists 200,000 to 250,000 clones, about four fifths seen once, with 3.4% in the top ten. After removal of 5 bases from V and 2 bases from J, the junction contained 14 bases not matched to a gene. The CDR3 runs 18 residues. Germline CDR1 is SGHTA and CDR2 is FQGNSA. The specimen sequenced was peripheral blood. The J gene is TRBJ1-1, the V gene TRBV7-2; 10 bases are a match to TRBD1. This receptor was identified in a woman aged 18-35 years with acute or convalescent COVID-19. CDR3 amino acids: CASSSQVNRDRGNTEAFF. In nucleotides, the CDR3 is TGTGCCAGCAGCAGTCAGGTTAACCGGGACAGGGGAAACACTGAAGCTTTCTTT.